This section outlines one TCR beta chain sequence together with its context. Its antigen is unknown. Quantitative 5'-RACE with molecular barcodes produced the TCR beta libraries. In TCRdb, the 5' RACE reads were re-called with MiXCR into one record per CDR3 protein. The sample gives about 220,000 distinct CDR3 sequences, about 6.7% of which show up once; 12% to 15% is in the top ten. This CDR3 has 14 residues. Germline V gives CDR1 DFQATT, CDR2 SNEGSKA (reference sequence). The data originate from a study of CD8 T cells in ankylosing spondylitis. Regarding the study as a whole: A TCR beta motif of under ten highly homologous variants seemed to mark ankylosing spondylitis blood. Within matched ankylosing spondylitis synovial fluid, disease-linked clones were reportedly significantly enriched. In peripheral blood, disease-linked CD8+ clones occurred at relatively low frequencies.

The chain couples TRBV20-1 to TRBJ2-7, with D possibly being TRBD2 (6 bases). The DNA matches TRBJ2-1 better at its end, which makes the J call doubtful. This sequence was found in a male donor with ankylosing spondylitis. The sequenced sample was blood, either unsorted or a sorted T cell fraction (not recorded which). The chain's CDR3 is CSARGLRDSYEQFF. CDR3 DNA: TGCAGTGCTAGAGGACTTCGGGACTCCTACGAGCAGTTCTTC.